These 19 T cell receptor beta chains came from one sample sequenced in a study of blood T cell repertoires in COVID-19. Method: immunoSEQ multiplex PCR; TCRdb's copy keeps in-frame clones and lacks some. The table lists roughly 240,000 clones, 70% to 85% of them singletons. Source material: peripheral blood. The source of these receptors is a man in his forties who had recovered from COVID-19.

The gene calls are TRBV10-3 and TRBJ1-2; D gene ambiguous. CDR3 length: 14 residues. Trimming shortened V by 4 bases and J by 0 bases, and 9 bases separated the two germline ends. Germline V gene data show CDR1 as ENHRY and CDR2 as SYGVKD. The CDR3 loop reads CAISAPSPNYGYTF. CDR3 DNA: TGTGCCATCAGTGCCCCCAGTCCTAACTATGGCTACACCTTC.

The chain employs TRBV9 and TRBJ2-2; D perhaps matches TRBD1 (5 bases). V lost 3 bases and J 1 base, leaving 10 bases between the germline ends. This CDR3 has 15 residues. Germline CDR1 SGDLS, CDR2 YYNGEE. CDR3 bases: TGTGCCAGCAGCGGACAGTACCGGAACACCGGGGAGCTGTTTTTT. The encoded protein is CASSGQYRNTGELFF.

This chain links TRBV19 with TRBJ1-1, with TRBD1 matching over 8 bases. The ends lost 5 bases at V and 2 bases at J; junction bases unmatched: 13. The length of the CDR3 is 17 residues. CDR1 is LNHDA, CDR2 SQIVND, per germline (reference sequence). The CDR3 here is CASSPGFWDRTNTEAFF. CDR3 nucleotide sequence: TGTGCCAGTAGTCCTGGATTCTGGGACAGGACCAACACTGAAGCTTTCTTT.

The chain joins TRBV3-1 (or the pseudogene TRBV3-2) to TRBJ2-1, with 7 bases fitting TRBD1. Germline trimming cut 1 base from V and 6 bases from J; bases unmatched to any gene: 6. CDR3 length: 15 amino acids. The germline CDR1 and CDR2 sequences are LGHDT and YNNKEL (reference sequence). Here the CDR3 reads CASSQGQGKGNEQFF. The CDR3 coding sequence is TGTGCCAGCAGCCAAGGACAGGGAAAGGGCAATGAGCAGTTCTTC.

This clone appeared many times. The rearrangement links TRBV7-2 to TRBJ2-5, with D possibly matching TRBD1 (6 bases). V was pared by 5 bases and J by 4 bases, with 17 bases between. Germline CDR1 is SGHTA and CDR2 is FQGNSA. The CDR3 has 15 residues. This CDR3 is CASSIAGGAGETQYF. CDR3 nucleotide sequence: TGTGCCAGCAGCATCGCTGGGGGCGCGGGAGAGACCCAGTACTTC. Complete variable domain (other parts from reference TRBV7-2 and TRBJ2-5): GAGVSQSPSNKVTEKGKDVELRCDPISGHTALYWYRQSLGQGLEFLIYFQGNSAPDKSGLPSDRFSAERTGGSVSTLTIQRTQQEDSAVYLCASSIAGGAGETQYFGPGTRLLVL.

The rearrangement joins TRBV7-8 to TRBJ1-5; 7 bases match TRBD1. The V segment lost 1 base and the J segment 2 bases; nucleotides outside the gene matches: 14. There are 19 residues in the CDR3. Germline-derived CDR1 and CDR2 are SGHVS and FQNEAQ. The CDR3 reads CASSLGRQGGRAGNQPQHF. In nucleotides, the CDR3 is TGTGCCAGCAGCTTAGGGAGACAGGGAGGAAGGGCGGGCAATCAGCCCCAGCATTTT.

The chain uses TRBV19 and TRBJ2-7; maybe TRBD1 (6 bases). CDR1 is LNHDA, CDR2 SQIVND, per germline (reference sequence). The CDR3 has 13 amino acids. V was clipped by 1 base and J by 4 bases, with 8 bases between them. CDR3 region: CASSIGTEYEQYF. The DNA for the CDR3 is TGTGCCAGTAGTATAGGGACAGAATACGAGCAGTACTTC.

This sequence joins TRBV20-1 and TRBJ2-5; 7 bases fit TRBD2. After removal of 3 bases from V and 5 bases from J, the junction contained 6 bases not matched to a gene. This CDR3 is built from 13 residues. Germline values: CDR1 DFQATT, CDR2 SNEGSKA (reference sequence). The CDR3 region is CSASVGRGETQYF. CDR3 nucleotide sequence: TGCAGTGCTAGTGTAGGGCGGGGGGAGACCCAGTACTTC.

The chain couples TRBV18 to TRBJ2-2; D is possibly TRBD2 (5 bases). Germline assignment: CDR1 KGHSH and CDR2 LQKENI. The V end lost 6 bases, the J end lost 4 bases, and 15 bases lay between the germline ends. This CDR3 has 15 amino acids. CDR3 sequence reads: CASSPAGVSTGELFF. The CDR3 coding sequence is TGTGCCAGCTCCCCTGCCGGGGTGAGCACCGGGGAGCTGTTTTTT.

CDR3 coding DNA: TGTGCCAGCAGCCAAGGGGGCCCGTATGGCTACACCTTC. The encoded protein is CASSQGGPYGYTF. The chain combines TRBV3-1 (or the pseudogene TRBV3-2) with TRBJ1-2; D is possibly TRBD1 (5 bases). Germline CDR1 and CDR2: LGHDT and YNNKEL (reference sequence). The CDR3 covers 13 residues. The ends were cut back, 1 base at V and 5 bases at J, with 8 bases in the middle.

The J gene is TRBJ1-1, the V gene TRBV29-1, with 7 bases fitting TRBD1. The CDR3 covers 16 residues. The V and J ends lost 5 bases and 0 bases, in that order; junction bases with no gene match: 12. Per the germline V gene, CDR1 is SQVTM and CDR2 is ANQGSEA. CDR3 loop: CSVFTTGAAMNTEAFF. In DNA form, the CDR3 reads TGCAGCGTTTTTACCACAGGGGCCGCAATGAACACTGAAGCTTTCTTT.

V gene TRBV15 combines with J gene TRBJ2-7, with 7 bases fitting TRBD1. The CDR3 contains 15 residues. Germline CDR1 is LNHNV and CDR2 is YYDKDF (reference sequence). Germline trimming cut 1 base from V and 2 bases from J; bases unmatched to any gene: 5. The CDR3 sequence is CATSRATGSPYEQYF. DNA of the CDR3: TGTGCCACCAGCAGAGCGACAGGGTCCCCCTACGAGCAGTACTTC.

This chain connects TRBV7-2 to TRBJ1-2; 10 bases fit TRBD1. Germline-derived CDR1 and CDR2 are SGHTA and FQGNSA. The CDR3 sequence is 14 residues long. The junction had 7 bases not matched to a gene; V was cut back by 5 bases and J by 7 bases. The CDR3 here is CASSASGTGVGYTF. As DNA, the CDR3 is TGTGCCAGCAGCGCATCCGGGACAGGGGTTGGCTACACCTTC.

This clone came up once. The CDR3 loop reads CASSPFRGGTEAFF. In nucleotides, the CDR3 is TGTGCCAGCAGCCCTTTCAGGGGTGGCACTGAAGCTTTCTTT. V and J are TRBV27 and TRBJ1-1, with D possibly TRBD1 on 6 matching bases. From germline, CDR1 is MNHEY and CDR2 SMNVEV (reference sequence). With 6 bases removed from V and 4 bases from J, the gap between germline ends came to 15 bases. This CDR3 is built from 14 residues.

This clone was seen a few times. CDR3 residues: CSVARGRSEAFF. Here the CDR3 DNA reads TGCAGCGTTGCCAGGGGGCGGTCTGAAGCTTTCTTT. The chain joins TRBV29-1 to TRBJ1-1; 8 positions agree with TRBD1. The CDR3 totals 12 residues. V was clipped by 4 bases and J by 6 bases; unmatched bases: 4. CDR1 is SQVTM and CDR2 is ANQGSEA in the germline V gene.

The chain couples TRBV29-1 to TRBJ1-4; 10 positions match TRBD1. V lost 7 bases to trimming and J lost 6 bases; unmatched junction nucleotides: 8. The CDR3 runs 14 residues. Germline V gene sequence: CDR1 SQVTM, CDR2 ANQGSEA. DNA of the CDR3: TGCAGCGCACGAACCGGGACAGGGGATGAAAAACTGTTTTTT. Its protein product is CSARTGTGDEKLFF.

This clone has just a few counts. J is TRBJ2-2 and V is TRBV7-9; D remains ambiguous. The CDR3 covers 15 residues. Germline CDR1 reads SEHNR; CDR2 reads FQNEAQ (reference sequence). Trimming took 4 bases from V and 4 from J, leaving 13 bases between them. The CDR3 reads CASSSEIGVTGELFF. CDR3 DNA sequence: TGTGCCAGCAGCTCGGAGATAGGAGTCACCGGGGAGCTGTTTTTT. Variable domain in full (rest from reference TRBV7-9 and TRBJ2-2): DTGVSQNPRHKITKRGQNVTFRCDPISEHNRLYWYRQTLGQGPEFLTYFQNEAQLEKSRLLSDRFSAERPKGSFSTLEIQRTEQGDSAMYLCASSSEIGVTGELFFGEGSRLTVL.

The chain has TRBV27 and TRBJ2-6, with 8 bases matching TRBD1. J gave up 3 bases and V 6 bases, and 10 bases lay outside the gene matches. The length of the CDR3 is 17 residues. CDR1 and CDR2 (germline): MNHEY, SMNVEV (reference sequence). Here the CDR3 DNA reads TGTGCCAGCAGGACGGACAGGGCAGTCGTTGGGGCCAACGTCCTGACTTTC. Amino acid sequence: CASRTDRAVVGANVLTF. The variable domain in full, completed from reference TRBV27 and TRBJ2-6, reads EAQVTQNPRYLITVTGKKLTVTCSQNMNHEYMSWYRQDPGLGLRQIYYSMNVEVTDKGDVPEGYKVSRKEKRNFPLILESPSPNQTSLYFCASRTDRAVVGANVLTFGAGSRLTVL.

V gene TRBV6-6 combines with J gene TRBJ2-7; 10 bases are shared with TRBD1. The CDR3 spans 15 residues. CDR1 is MNHNY and CDR2 is SVGAGI in the germline V gene (reference sequence). The trim removed 6 bases at V and 5 bases at J, leaving 10 bases unmatched. The CDR3 spells CASSLTGTGAHEQYF. In nucleotides, the CDR3 is TGTGCCAGCAGCCTTACCGGGACAGGGGCACACGAGCAGTACTTC.